This entry is about one T cell receptor beta chain. The data derive from a study of metastatic and nonmetastatic thyroid tumors. Each patient came to thyroid surgery without any prior treatment (of any kind). Germline V gives CDR1 LGHNA, CDR2 YSLEER. Deletions cut 1 base from V and 5 bases from J, with 12 bases between. The CDR3 contains 15 residues. TCRdb reassembled clones from the PCR reads with MiXCR. The table includes 25,000 to 30,000 clones, around a quarter detected once. Sequences were obtained from blood. The V and J genes are TRBV4-3 and TRBJ2-1; D is ambiguous. The TCR sequence derives from a female donor with papillary thyroid cancer or a benign thyroid nodule (not recorded which). Some clones in this sample may be carry-over from other donors' samples. Here the CDR3 DNA reads TGCGCCAGCAGCCAAGCCGACATGGTCAACAATGAGCAGTTCTTC. Its translation: CASSQADMVNNEQFF.